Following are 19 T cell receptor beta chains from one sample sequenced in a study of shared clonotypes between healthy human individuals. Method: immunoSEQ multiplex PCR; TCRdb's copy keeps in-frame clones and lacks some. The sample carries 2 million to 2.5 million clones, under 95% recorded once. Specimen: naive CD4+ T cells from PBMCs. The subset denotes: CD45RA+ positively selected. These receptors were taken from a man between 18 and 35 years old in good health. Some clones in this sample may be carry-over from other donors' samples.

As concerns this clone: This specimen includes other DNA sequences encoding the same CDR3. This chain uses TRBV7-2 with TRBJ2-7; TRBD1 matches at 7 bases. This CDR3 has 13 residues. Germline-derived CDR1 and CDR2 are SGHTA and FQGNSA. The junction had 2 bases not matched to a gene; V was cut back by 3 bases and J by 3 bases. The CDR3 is CASSLTGNYEQYF. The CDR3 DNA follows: TGTGCCAGCAGCTTGACAGGGAACTACGAGCAGTACTTC. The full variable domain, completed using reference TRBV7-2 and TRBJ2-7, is GAGVSQSPSNKVTEKGKDVELRCDPISGHTALYWYRQSLGQGLEFLIYFQGNSAPDKSGLPSDRFSAERTGGSVSTLTIQRTQQEDSAVYLCASSLTGNYEQYFGPGTRLTVT.

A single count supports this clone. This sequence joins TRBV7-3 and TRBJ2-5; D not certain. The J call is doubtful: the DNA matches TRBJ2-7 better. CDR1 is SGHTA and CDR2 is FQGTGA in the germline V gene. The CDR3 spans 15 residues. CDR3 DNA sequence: TGTGCCAGCAGCTTATCCGGCGGAACTCCCTACGAGCAGTACTTC. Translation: CASSLSGGTPYEQYF.

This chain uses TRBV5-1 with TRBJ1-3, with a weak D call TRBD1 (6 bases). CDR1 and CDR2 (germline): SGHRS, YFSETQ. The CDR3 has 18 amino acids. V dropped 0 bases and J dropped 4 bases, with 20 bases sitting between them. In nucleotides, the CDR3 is TGCGCCAGCAGCTTGGCCGGGGGCGGCCTCACCTACGGAAACACCATATATTTT. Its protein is CASSLAGGGLTYGNTIYF.

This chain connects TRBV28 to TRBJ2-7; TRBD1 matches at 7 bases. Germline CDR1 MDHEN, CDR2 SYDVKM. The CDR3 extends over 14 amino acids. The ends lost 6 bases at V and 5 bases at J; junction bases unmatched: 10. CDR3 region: CASSEQGISHEQYF. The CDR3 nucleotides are TGTGCCAGCAGCGAACAGGGGATTTCCCACGAGCAGTACTTC.

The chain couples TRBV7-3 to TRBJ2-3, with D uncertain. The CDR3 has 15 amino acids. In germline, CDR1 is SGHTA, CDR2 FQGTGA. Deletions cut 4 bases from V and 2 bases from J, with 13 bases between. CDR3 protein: CASSSVSSLTDTQYF. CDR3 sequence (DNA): TGTGCCAGCAGCTCCGTTTCGTCTCTCACAGATACGCAGTATTTT.

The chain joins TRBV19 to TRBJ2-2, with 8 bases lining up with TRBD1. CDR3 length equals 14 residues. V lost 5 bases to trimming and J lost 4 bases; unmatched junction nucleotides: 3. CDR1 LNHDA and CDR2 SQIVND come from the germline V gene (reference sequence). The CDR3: CASSRQGFTGELFF. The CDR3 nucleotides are TGTGCCAGTAGTCGACAGGGGTTCACCGGGGAGCTGTTTTTT.

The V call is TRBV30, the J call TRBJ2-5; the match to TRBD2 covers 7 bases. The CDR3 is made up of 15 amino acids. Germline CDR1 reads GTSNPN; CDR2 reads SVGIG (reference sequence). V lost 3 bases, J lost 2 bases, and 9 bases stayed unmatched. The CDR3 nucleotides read TGTGCCTGGAGCTACTTAGGCGGGGGACAAGAGACCCAGTACTTC. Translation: CAWSYLGGGQETQYF. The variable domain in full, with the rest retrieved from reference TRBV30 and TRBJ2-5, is SQTIHQWPATLVQPVGSPLSLECTVEGTSNPNLYWYRQAAGRGLQLLFYSVGIGQISSEVPQNLSASRPQDRQFILSSKKLLLSDSGFYLCAWSYLGGGQETQYFGPGTRLLVL.

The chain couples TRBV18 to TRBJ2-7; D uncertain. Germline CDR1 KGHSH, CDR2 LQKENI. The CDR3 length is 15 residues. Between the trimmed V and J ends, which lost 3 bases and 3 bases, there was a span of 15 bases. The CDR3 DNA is TGTGCCAGCTCACCCCTGGGCTCCCCGAACTACGAGCAGTACTTC. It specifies CASSPLGSPNYEQYF.

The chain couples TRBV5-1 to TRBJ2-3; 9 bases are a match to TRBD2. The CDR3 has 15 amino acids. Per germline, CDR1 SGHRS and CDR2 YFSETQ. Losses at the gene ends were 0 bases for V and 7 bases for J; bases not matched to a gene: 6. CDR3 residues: CASSLARTSDNTQYF. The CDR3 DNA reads TGCGCCAGCAGCTTGGCCCGGACTAGCGACAATACGCAGTATTTT.

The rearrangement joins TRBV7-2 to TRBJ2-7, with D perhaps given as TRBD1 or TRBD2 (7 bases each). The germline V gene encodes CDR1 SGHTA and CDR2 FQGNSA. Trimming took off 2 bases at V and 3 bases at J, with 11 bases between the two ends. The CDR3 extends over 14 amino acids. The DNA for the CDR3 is TGTGCCAGCAGCTTAAGCGGGACAGACTACGAGCAGTACTTC. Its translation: CASSLSGTDYEQYF.

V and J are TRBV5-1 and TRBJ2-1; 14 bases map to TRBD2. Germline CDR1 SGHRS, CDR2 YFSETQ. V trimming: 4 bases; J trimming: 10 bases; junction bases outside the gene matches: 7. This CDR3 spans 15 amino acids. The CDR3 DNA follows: TGCGCCAGCAGCCTGGGACTAGCGGGAGTAACCGAGCAGTTCTTC. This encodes CASSLGLAGVTEQFF.

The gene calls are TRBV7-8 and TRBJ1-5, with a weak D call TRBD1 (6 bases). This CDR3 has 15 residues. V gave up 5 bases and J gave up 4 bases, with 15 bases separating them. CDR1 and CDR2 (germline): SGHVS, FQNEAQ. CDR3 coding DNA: TGTGCCAGCAGCCCCGGAGGGGGACTGAATCAGCCCCAGCATTTT. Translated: CASSPGGGLNQPQHF.

CDR3 region: CASSPLGLRDTQYF. The CDR3 nucleotides read TGTGCCAGCAGCCCCCTTGGCCTTAGAGATACCCAGTACTTC. The chain is built from TRBV7-9 and TRBJ2-5; D gene ambiguous. The ends were cut back, 5 bases at V and 8 bases at J, with 18 bases in the middle. This CDR3 has 14 amino acids. Germline V CDR1 and CDR2: SEHNR, FQNEAQ (reference sequence).

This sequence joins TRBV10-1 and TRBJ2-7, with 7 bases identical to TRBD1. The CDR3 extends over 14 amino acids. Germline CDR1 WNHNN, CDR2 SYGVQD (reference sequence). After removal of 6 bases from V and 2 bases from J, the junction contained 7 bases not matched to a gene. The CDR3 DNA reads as TGCGCCAGCAGCCGATCCGGGACAGCCTACGAGCAGTACTTC. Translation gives CASSRSGTAYEQYF.

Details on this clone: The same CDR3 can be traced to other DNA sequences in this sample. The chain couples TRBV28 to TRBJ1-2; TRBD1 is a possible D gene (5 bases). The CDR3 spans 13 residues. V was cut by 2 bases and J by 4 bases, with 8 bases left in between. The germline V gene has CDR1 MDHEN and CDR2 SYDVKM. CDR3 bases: TGTGCCAGCAGTTTAAACCAGGGCTATGGCTACACCTTC. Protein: CASSLNQGYGYTF.

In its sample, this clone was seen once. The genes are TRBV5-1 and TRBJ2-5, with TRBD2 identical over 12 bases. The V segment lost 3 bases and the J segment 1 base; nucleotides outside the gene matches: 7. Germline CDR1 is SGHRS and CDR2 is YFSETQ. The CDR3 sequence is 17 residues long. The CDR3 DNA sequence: TGCGCCAGCAGCTCGGGACTAGCGGGTGCCCTCCAAGAGACCCAGTACTTC. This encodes CASSSGLAGALQETQYF.

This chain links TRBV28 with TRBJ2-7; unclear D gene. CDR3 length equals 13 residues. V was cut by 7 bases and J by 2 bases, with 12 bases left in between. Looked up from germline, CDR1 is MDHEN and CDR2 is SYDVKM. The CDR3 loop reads CASIRFGPYEQYF. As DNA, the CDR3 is TGTGCCAGCATTAGGTTTGGCCCCTACGAGCAGTACTTC.

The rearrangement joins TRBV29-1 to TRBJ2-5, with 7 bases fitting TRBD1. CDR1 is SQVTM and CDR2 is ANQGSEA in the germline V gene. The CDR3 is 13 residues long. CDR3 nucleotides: TGCAGTTACAGGGGATATGATCAAGAGACCCAGTACTTC. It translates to CSYRGYDQETQYF.

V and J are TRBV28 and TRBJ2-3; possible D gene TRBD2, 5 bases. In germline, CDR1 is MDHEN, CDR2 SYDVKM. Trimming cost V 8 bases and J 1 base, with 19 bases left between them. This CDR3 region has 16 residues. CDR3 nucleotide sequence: TGTGCCAGCCCCCCTCCCGGGAATAAGGGCACAGATACGCAGTATTTT. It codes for CASPPPGNKGTDTQYF.